These 25 T cell receptor beta chains came from one sample sequenced in a study of cytomegalovirus exposure and HLA in healthy donors. Vbeta (60) and Jbeta (13) primers were used in the PCR. Profiled with immunoSEQ multiplex PCR; TCRdb holds only in-frame clones, not every one. The data contain over 110,000 clones, around 73% of them seen just once; the ten biggest clones take up 2.5% to 3%. Sequencing was performed on PBMCs. The receptors were sampled from a female donor in good health and CMV-seronegative.

DNA of the CDR3: TGTGCCAGCAGTGATGGCATACCCCGCTCTGGAAACACCATATATTTT. Translated, it gives CASSDGIPRSGNTIYF. This chain uses TRBV6-1 with TRBJ1-3; D is uncertain. The CDR3 is 16 residues long. V dropped 3 bases and J dropped 0 bases, with 12 bases sitting between them. The germline CDR1 and CDR2 sequences are MNHNS and SASEGT.

The chain has TRBV5-1 and TRBJ2-2, with 7 bases aligning to TRBD1. The CDR3 length is 17 residues. J lost 4 bases, V lost 0 bases, and 9 bases had no gene match. The germline CDR1 and CDR2 sequences are SGHRS and YFSETQ. The CDR3 nucleotides are TGCGCCAGCAGCTTGGAATACAGGGGCAGGGGCACCGGGGAGCTGTTTTTT. It encodes CASSLEYRGRGTGELFF.

A note on this clone: One junction end disagrees with the germline gene, perhaps due to a read error. The chain couples TRBV7-9 to TRBJ2-6, with TRBD2 as a possible D gene (5 bases). Germline CDR1 reads SEHNR; CDR2 reads FQNEAQ (reference sequence). The CDR3 has 16 amino acids. CDR3: CSSSFSLDSGANVLTF. In DNA form, the CDR3 reads TGTTCCAGCAGCTTCTCGTTGGACTCCGGGGCCAACGTCCTGACTTTC.

The J gene is TRBJ2-3, the V gene TRBV4-1; a possible D gene is TRBD2 (5 bases). This CDR3 spans 13 amino acids. CDR1 MGHRA and CDR2 YSYEKL come from the germline V gene. Trimming cost V 2 bases and J 6 bases, with 9 bases left between them. The CDR3 nucleotides read TGCGCCAGCAGCCAACCCTTAGCGGATACGCAGTATTTT. Encoded protein: CASSQPLADTQYF.

This clone came up a few times. The V call is TRBV5-1, the J call TRBJ1-2; D unresolved. The germline gives CDR1 SGHRS, CDR2 YFSETQ. This CDR3 comprises 12 residues. With 0 bases removed from V and 11 bases from J, the gap between germline ends came to 11 bases. DNA for the CDR3: TGCGCCAGCAGCTTGGACTCTGGACTGTACACCTTC. Its protein product is CASSLDSGLYTF.

V is TRBV5-1 and J is TRBJ2-7; a weak D match, TRBD2 (6 bases). Per the germline V gene, CDR1 is SGHRS and CDR2 is YFSETQ. The length of the CDR3 is 15 residues. Trimming shortened V by 4 bases and J by 3 bases, and 17 bases separated the two germline ends. The DNA for the CDR3 is TGCGCCAGCAGCCTCTCGGGTAGCGGAAACTACGAGCAGTACTTC. Translation gives CASSLSGSGNYEQYF.

The V and J genes are TRBV28 and TRBJ1-5; TRBD1 aligns across 8 bases. This CDR3 is built from 12 residues. V dropped 10 bases and J dropped 4; count of bases not matched to a gene: 3. The germline V gene encodes CDR1 MDHEN and CDR2 SYDVKM. CDR3 coding DNA: TGTGCCACATGGACAGGGAATCAGCCCCAGCATTTT. It yields the protein CATWTGNQPQHF. The whole variable domain, remainder taken from reference TRBV28 and TRBJ1-5, is DVKVTQSSRYLVKRTGEKVFLECVQDMDHENMFWYRQDPGLGLRLIYFSYDVKMKEKGDIPEGYSVSREKKERFSLILESASTNQTSMYLCATWTGNQPQHFGDGTRLSIL.

This rearrangement joins TRBV5-1 to TRBJ2-7; possibly TRBD2 for D (5 bases). Looked up from germline, CDR1 is SGHRS and CDR2 is YFSETQ. V lost 3 bases to trimming and J lost 3 bases, with 13 bases between them. The CDR3 consists of 14 residues. CDR3 loop: CASSSSSAGYEQYF. In DNA, the CDR3 is TGCGCCAGCAGCTCGTCCTCCGCGGGCTACGAGCAGTACTTC.

This clone has a handful of counts. The V gene is TRBV28, the J gene TRBJ2-1, with a weak D call TRBD1 (6 bases). V lost 6 bases and J 2 bases, leaving 23 bases between the germline ends. In germline, CDR1 is MDHEN, CDR2 SYDVKM. This CDR3 spans 18 amino acids. DNA of the CDR3: TGTGCCAGCAGAGATCCTATGACGACAGGCGCGCCCTACAATGAGCAGTTCTTC. Translating gives CASRDPMTTGAPYNEQFF.

The chain recombines TRBV5-6 with TRBJ1-2; 11 bases are a match to TRBD1. The CDR3 has 16 residues. Germline V gene lookup returns CDR1 SGHDT and CDR2 YYEEEE. After removal of 2 bases from V and 2 bases from J, the junction contained 5 bases not matched to a gene. In DNA form, the CDR3 reads TGTGCCAGCAGCTTATTCGGGACAGGGGGAAACTATGGCTACACCTTC. It codes for CASSLFGTGGNYGYTF.

This clone was seen a single time. The V call is TRBV25-1, the J call TRBJ1-4; TRBD1 is a possible D gene (5 bases). This CDR3 has 14 amino acids. V gave up 1 base and J gave up 9 bases, with 12 bases separating them. Germline V gives CDR1 MGHDK, CDR2 SYGVNS. CDR3 DNA: TGTGCCAGCAGTGAATGGGGGACTGGGAAAAAACTGTTTTTT. This gives the protein CASSEWGTGKKLFF.

This clone was seen more than once but under ten times. The chain has TRBV7-9 and TRBJ2-7; TRBD1 aligns across 7 bases. The germline V gene has CDR1 SEHNR and CDR2 FQNEAQ (reference sequence). The J segment lost 7 bases and the V segment lost 5 bases, leaving 14 bases of the junction unmatched. This CDR3 spans 15 amino acids. CDR3 DNA: TGTGCCAGCAGCGCGTACAGGGGTGGGATGGGGGAGCAGTACTTC. It codes for CASSAYRGGMGEQYF.

J is TRBJ1-3 and V is TRBV2, with a possible D match to TRBD1 (6 bases). Trimming cost V 6 bases and J 1 base, with 19 bases left between them. Germline CDR1 is SNHLY and CDR2 is FYNNEI. The CDR3 has 17 amino acids. The CDR3 is CASRDQGRTLSGNTIYF. In DNA form, the CDR3 reads TGTGCCAGCAGGGATCAGGGGAGAACGCTTTCTGGAAACACCATATATTTT. Full variable domain (remainder filled in from reference TRBV2 and TRBJ1-3): EPEVTQTPSHQVTQMGQEVILRCVPISNHLYFYWYRQILGQKVEFLVSFYNNEISEKSEIFDDQFSVERPDGSNFTLKIRSTKLEDSAMYFCASRDQGRTLSGNTIYFGEGSWLTVV.

The chain recombines TRBV27 with TRBJ2-1; 7 nucleotides align to TRBD2. Germline trimming cut 4 bases from V and 4 bases from J; bases unmatched to any gene: 4. Germline CDR1 MNHEY, CDR2 SMNVEV (reference sequence). The CDR3 runs to 14 residues. CDR3 loop: CASSSSGLYNEQFF. The CDR3 region has the DNA TGTGCCAGCAGTTCTAGCGGACTATACAATGAGCAGTTCTTC.

The chain links TRBV9 to TRBJ2-6; weak D call: TRBD1 (6 bases). V lost 0 bases and J lost 2, with 9 bases in between. The CDR3 runs to 16 residues. Looked up from germline, CDR1 is SGDLS and CDR2 is YYNGEE. This CDR3 is CASSVGNRAGANVLTF. CDR3 DNA: TGTGCCAGCAGCGTAGGGAACAGGGCTGGGGCCAACGTCCTGACTTTC.

This chain links TRBV4-3 with TRBJ1-4; perhaps TRBD1 as D (5 bases). Germline-derived CDR1 and CDR2 are LGHNA and YSLEER. Trimming cost V 1 base and J 5 bases, with 17 bases left between them. The CDR3 runs 17 residues. The CDR3 loop is CASSQGGPAGQNEKLFF. The CDR3, as DNA: TGCGCCAGCAGCCAAGGCGGTCCCGCGGGGCAGAATGAAAAACTGTTTTTT.

The chain has TRBV5-1 and TRBJ2-2; D possibly corresponds to TRBD1 (5 bases). V lost 3 bases and J lost 6, with 12 bases in between. The CDR3 has 14 amino acids. CDR1 is SGHRS and CDR2 is YFSETQ in the germline V gene. CDR3 DNA sequence: TGCGCCAGCAGCTATGGCGACAGTCCCGGGGAGCTGTTTTTT. As protein: CASSYGDSPGELFF.

The J gene is TRBJ1-2, the V gene TRBV28, with D possibly being TRBD1 (5 bases). V shed 6 bases and J shed 7 bases, with 12 bases lying between them. This CDR3 has 12 residues. The germline CDR1 and CDR2 sequences are MDHEN and SYDVKM. Here the CDR3 reads CASRLDKGGYTF. DNA of the CDR3: TGTGCCAGCAGACTGGACAAAGGTGGCTACACCTTC.

The table lists this clone with a count of one. The chain joins TRBV7-9 to TRBJ1-1, with no clear D. Germline CDR1 reads SEHNR; CDR2 reads FQNEAQ (reference sequence). V was pared by 2 bases and J by 0 bases, with 10 bases between. The CDR3 spans 15 residues. The CDR3 reads CASSLSSGMNTEAFF. CDR3 bases: TGTGCCAGCAGCTTAAGTTCAGGCATGAACACTGAAGCTTTCTTT. The complete variable domain, with remaining parts taken from reference TRBV7-9 and TRBJ1-1, reads DTGVSQNPRHKITKRGQNVTFRCDPISEHNRLYWYRQTLGQGPEFLTYFQNEAQLEKSRLLSDRFSAERPKGSFSTLEIQRTEQGDSAMYLCASSLSSGMNTEAFFGQGTRLTVV.

The V and J genes are TRBV28 and TRBJ2-7, with 8 nucleotides matching TRBD1. The CDR3 consists of 16 residues. CDR1 MDHEN and CDR2 SYDVKM come from the germline V gene. V lost 2 bases and J lost 3; bases outside the gene matches: 9. CDR3 residues: CASSLRQGMGLYEQYF. In DNA, the CDR3 is TGTGCCAGCAGTTTACGACAGGGGATGGGCCTCTACGAGCAGTACTTC.

The chain couples TRBV2 to TRBJ2-6, with TRBD1 as a possible D gene (5 bases). V dropped 7 bases and J dropped 4 bases, with 11 bases sitting between them. CDR1 and CDR2 from the germline V gene are SNHLY and FYNNEI. The CDR3 sequence is 14 residues long. This CDR3 reads CASKGAAGANVLTF. The DNA of the CDR3 is TGTGCCAGCAAAGGGGCTGCCGGGGCCAACGTCCTGACTTTC.

The CDR3 spells CASQGGNHEQYF. CDR3 sequence (DNA): TGTGCCTCCCAGGGCGGGAATCACGAGCAGTACTTC. This chain connects TRBV7-9 to TRBJ2-7; TRBD2 might be the D (6 bases). The CDR3 totals 12 residues. Trimming left V 11 bases short and J 5 bases short, with 16 bases between. CDR1 is SEHNR and CDR2 is FQNEAQ in the germline V gene (reference sequence). Complete variable domain (other parts from reference TRBV7-9 and TRBJ2-7): DTGVSQNPRHKITKRGQNVTFRCDPISEHNRLYWYRQTLGQGPEFLTYFQNEAQLEKSRLLSDRFSAERPKGSFSTLEIQRTEQGDSAMYLCASQGGNHEQYFGPGTRLTVT.

This chain connects TRBV4-3 to TRBJ2-3, with a weak D call TRBD1 (6 bases). The V gene's germline CDR1 is LGHNA and CDR2 YSLEER. This CDR3 comprises 12 residues. The V end lost 1 base, the J end lost 9 bases, and 8 bases lay between the germline ends. Here the CDR3 reads CASSQVRGTQYF. CDR3 nucleotide sequence: TGCGCCAGCAGCCAAGTAAGGGGGACGCAGTATTTT.

V usage is TRBV30 and J usage is TRBJ1-3; 7 positions agree with TRBD1. Trimming removed 4 bases from V and 9 bases from J; junction bases left unmatched: 27. The CDR3 loop spans 19 amino acids. Germline V gives CDR1 GTSNPN, CDR2 SVGIG (reference sequence). The CDR3 sequence: CAWTTSPPKYRQGVRTIYF. Here the CDR3 DNA reads TGTGCCTGGACTACCTCCCCTCCGAAATATAGACAGGGCGTCCGCACCATATATTTT. Together with reference TRBV30 and TRBJ1-3, the CDR3 gives the full variable domain: SQTIHQWPATLVQPVGSPLSLECTVEGTSNPNLYWYRQAAGRGLQLLFYSVGIGQISSEVPQNLSASRPQDRQFILSSKKLLLSDSGFYLCAWTTSPPKYRQGVRTIYFGEGSWLTVV.

This chain uses TRBV30 with TRBJ1-5, with 7 bases that match TRBD1. The CDR3 is made up of 16 amino acids. The V segment lost 2 bases and the J segment 7 bases; nucleotides outside the gene matches: 14. CDR1 is GTSNPN and CDR2 is SVGIG in the germline V gene (reference sequence). CDR3 bases: TGTGCCTGGAGTTCTCATCAGACAGGGCCGGGACAGCCCCAGCATTTT. It codes for CAWSSHQTGPGQPQHF.